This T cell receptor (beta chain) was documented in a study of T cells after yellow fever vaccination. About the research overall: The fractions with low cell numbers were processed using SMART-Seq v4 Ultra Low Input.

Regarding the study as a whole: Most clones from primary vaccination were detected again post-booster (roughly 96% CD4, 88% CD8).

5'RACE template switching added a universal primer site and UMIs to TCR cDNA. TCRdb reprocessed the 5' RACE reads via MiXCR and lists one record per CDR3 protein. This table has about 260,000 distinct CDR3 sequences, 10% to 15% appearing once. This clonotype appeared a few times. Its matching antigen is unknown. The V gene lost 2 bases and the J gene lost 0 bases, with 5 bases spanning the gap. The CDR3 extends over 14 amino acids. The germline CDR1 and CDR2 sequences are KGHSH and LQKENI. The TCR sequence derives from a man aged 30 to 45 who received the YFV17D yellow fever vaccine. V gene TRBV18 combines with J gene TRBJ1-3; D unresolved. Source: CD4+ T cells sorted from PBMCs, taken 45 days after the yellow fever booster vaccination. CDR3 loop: CASSPMVSGNTIYF. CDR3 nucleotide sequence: TGTGCCAGCTCACCAATGGTCTCTGGAAACACCATATATTTT.